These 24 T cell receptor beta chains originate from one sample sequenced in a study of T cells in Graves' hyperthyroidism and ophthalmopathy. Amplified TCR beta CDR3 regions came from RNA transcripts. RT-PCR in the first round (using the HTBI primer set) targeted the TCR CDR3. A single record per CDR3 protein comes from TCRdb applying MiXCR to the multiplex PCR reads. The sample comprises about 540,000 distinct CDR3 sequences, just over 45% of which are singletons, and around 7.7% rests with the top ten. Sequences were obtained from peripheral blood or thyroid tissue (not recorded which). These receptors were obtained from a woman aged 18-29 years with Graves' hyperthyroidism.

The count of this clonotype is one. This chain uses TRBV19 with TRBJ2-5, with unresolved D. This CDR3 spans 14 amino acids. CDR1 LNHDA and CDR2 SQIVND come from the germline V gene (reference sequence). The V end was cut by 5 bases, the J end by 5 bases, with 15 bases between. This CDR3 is CASSPVGASETQYF. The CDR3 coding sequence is TGTGCCAGTAGTCCGGTGGGCGCGTCGGAGACCCAGTACTTC.

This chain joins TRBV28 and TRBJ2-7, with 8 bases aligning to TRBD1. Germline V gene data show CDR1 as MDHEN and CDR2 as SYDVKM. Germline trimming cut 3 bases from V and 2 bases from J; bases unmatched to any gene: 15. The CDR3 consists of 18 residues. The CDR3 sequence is CASSFILVRTGSPYEQYF. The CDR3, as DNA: TGTGCCAGCAGTTTTATCTTAGTCCGGACAGGGTCCCCCTACGAGCAGTACTTC.

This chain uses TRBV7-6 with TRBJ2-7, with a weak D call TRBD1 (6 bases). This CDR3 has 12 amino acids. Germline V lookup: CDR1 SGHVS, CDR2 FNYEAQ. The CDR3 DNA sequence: TGTGCGAGCTGGGACACGGACTACGAGCAGTACTTC. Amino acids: CASWDTDYEQYF.

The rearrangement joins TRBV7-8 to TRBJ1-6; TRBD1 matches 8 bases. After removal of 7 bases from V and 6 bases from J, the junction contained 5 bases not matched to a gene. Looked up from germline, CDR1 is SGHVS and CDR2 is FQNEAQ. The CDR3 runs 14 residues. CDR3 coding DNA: TGTGCCAGCACGAGGACAGGGATTAATTCACCCCTCCACTTT. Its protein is CASTRTGINSPLHF.

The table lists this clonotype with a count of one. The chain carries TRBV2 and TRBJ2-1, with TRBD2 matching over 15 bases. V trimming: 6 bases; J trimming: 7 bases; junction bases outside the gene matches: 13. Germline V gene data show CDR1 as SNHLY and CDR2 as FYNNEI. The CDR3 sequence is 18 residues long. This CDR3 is CASSMMAGTSGRRNEQFF. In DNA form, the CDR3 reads TGTGCCAGCAGCATGATGGCCGGGACTAGCGGGAGGAGGAATGAGCAGTTCTTC.

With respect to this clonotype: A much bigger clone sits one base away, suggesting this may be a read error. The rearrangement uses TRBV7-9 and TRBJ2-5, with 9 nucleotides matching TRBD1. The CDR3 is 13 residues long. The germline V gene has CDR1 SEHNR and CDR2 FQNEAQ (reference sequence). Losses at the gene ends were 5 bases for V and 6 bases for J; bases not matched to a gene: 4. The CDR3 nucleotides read TGTGCCAGCAGCGGGGACAGGGAAAAGACCCAGTACTTC. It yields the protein CASSGDREKTQYF.

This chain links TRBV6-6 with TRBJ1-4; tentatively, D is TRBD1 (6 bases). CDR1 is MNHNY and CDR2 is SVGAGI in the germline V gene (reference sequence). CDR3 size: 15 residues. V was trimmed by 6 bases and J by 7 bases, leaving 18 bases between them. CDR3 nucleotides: TGTGCCAGCAGCCCGGCCGGGGGGCGGAGTGAAAAACTGTTTTTT. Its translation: CASSPAGGRSEKLFF.

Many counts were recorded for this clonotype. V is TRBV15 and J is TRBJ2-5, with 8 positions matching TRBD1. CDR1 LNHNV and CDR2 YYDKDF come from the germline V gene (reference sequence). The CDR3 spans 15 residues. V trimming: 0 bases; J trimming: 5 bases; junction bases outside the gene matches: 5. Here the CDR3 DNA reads TGTGCCACCAGCAGAGAAAACAGGGGGGTGGAGACCCAGTACTTC. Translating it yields CATSRENRGVETQYF.

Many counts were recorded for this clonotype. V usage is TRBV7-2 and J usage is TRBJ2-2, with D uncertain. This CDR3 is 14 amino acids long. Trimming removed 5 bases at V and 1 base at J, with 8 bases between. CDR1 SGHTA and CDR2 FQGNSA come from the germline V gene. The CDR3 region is CASSGDKNTGELFF. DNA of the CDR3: TGTGCCAGCAGCGGCGACAAGAACACCGGGGAGCTGTTTTTT.

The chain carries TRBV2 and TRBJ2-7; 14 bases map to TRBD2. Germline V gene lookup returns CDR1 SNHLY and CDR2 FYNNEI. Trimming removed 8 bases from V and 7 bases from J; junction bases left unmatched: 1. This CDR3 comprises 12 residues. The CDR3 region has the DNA TGTGCCAGCCGGACTAGCGGGAGGGAGCAGTACTTC. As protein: CASRTSGREQYF.

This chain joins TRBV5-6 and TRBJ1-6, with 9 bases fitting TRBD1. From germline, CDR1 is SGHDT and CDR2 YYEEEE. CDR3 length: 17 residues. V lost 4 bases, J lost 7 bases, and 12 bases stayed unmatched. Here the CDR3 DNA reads TGTGCCAGCAGCCGAGTAGCCGGGACAGGGATAAATTCACCCCTCCACTTT. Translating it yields CASSRVAGTGINSPLHF.

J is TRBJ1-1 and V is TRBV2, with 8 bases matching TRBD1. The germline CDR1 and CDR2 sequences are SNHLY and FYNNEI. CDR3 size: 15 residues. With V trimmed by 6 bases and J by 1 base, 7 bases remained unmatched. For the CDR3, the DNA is TGTGCCAGCAGAAAAAGGACAGGGCCGAACACTGAAGCTTTCTTT. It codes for CASRKRTGPNTEAFF.

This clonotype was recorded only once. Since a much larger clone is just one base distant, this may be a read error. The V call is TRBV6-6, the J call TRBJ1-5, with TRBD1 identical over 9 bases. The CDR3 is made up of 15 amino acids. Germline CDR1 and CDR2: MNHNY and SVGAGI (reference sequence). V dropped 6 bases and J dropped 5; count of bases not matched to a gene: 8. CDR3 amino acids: CASRDRGLADQPQHF. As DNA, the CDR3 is TGTGCCAGCAGGGACAGGGGACTTGCAGATCAGCCCCAGCATTTT.

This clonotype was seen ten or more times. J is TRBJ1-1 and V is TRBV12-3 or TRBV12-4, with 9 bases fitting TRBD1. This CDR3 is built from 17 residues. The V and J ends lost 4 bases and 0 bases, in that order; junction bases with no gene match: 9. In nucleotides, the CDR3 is TGTGCCAGCAGTTGGCCCGGGACAGGGTATCTGAACACTGAAGCTTTCTTT. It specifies CASSWPGTGYLNTEAFF.

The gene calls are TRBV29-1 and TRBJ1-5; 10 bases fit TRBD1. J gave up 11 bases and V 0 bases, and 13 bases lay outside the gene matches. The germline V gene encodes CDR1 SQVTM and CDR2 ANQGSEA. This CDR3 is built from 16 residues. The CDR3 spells CSVEDGQGVYQETQHF. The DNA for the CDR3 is TGCAGCGTTGAAGATGGACAGGGGGTGTACCAAGAGACCCAGCATTTT.

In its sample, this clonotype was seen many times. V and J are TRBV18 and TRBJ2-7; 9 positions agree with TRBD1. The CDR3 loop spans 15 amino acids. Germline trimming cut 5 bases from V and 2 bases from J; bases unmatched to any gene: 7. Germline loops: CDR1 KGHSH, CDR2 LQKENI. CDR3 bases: TGTGCCAGCTCAACGGACGGACAGGGGCCCTACGAGCAGTACTTC. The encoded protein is CASSTDGQGPYEQYF.

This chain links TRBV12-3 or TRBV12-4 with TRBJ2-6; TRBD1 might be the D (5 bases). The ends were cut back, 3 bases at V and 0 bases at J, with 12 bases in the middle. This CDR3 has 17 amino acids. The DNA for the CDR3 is TGTGCCAGCAGTTTTGGAGACAGTCACTCTGGGGCCAACGTCCTGACTTTC. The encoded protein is CASSFGDSHSGANVLTF.

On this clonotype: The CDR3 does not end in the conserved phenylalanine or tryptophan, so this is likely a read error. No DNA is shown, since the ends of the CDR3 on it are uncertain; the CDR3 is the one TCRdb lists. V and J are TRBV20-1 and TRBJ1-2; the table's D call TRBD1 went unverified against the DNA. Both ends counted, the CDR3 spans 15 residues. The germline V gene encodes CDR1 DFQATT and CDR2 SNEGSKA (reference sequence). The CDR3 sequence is CSARARDGANYGYTV.

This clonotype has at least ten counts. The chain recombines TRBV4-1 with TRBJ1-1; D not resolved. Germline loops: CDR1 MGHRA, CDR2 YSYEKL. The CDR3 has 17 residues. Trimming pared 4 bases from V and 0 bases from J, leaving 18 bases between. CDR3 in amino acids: CASSRGRPKNMNTEAFF. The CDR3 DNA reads TGCGCCAGCAGCCGTGGCAGGCCCAAAAACATGAACACTGAAGCTTTCTTT.

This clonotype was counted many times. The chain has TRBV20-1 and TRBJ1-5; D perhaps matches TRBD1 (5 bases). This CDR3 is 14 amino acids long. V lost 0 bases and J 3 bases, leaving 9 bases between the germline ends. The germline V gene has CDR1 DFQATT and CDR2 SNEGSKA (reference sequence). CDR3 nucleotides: TGCAGTGCTAGAGATTCAGGGTTCAATCAGCCCCAGCATTTT. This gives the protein CSARDSGFNQPQHF.

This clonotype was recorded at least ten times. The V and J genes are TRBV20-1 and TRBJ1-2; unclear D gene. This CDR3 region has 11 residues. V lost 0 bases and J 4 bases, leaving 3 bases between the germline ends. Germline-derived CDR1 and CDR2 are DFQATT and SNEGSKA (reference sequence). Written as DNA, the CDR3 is TGCAGTGCTAGAGATACCTATGGCTACACCTTC. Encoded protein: CSARDTYGYTF.

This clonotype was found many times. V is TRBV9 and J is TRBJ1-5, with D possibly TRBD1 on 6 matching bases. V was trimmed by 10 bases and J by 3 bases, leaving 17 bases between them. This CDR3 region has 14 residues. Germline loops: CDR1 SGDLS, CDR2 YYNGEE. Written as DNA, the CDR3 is TGTGCCTCTTCGGTGGGGGCTGACAATCAGCCCCAGCATTTT. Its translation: CASSVGADNQPQHF. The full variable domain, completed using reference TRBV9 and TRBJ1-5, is DSGVTQTPKHLITATGQRVTLRCSPRSGDLSVYWYQQSLDQGLQFLIQYYNGEERAKGNILERFSAQQFPDLHSELNLSSLELGDSALYFCASSVGADNQPQHFGDGTRLSIL.

CDR3 DNA: TGTGCCACCAGCAGAAATAGTATGGCAGATACGCAGTATTTT. Translation gives CATSRNSMADTQYF. The chain joins TRBV15 to TRBJ2-3, with D unclear. V dropped 2 bases and J dropped 4 bases, with 10 bases sitting between them. This CDR3 has 14 residues. Germline-derived CDR1 and CDR2 are LNHNV and YYDKDF (reference sequence).

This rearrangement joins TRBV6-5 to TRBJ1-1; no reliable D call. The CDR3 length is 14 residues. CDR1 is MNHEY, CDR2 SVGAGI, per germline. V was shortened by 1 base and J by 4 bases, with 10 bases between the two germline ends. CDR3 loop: CASSYFREGTEAFF. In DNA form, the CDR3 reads TGTGCCAGCAGTTACTTCCGGGAGGGCACTGAAGCTTTCTTT.